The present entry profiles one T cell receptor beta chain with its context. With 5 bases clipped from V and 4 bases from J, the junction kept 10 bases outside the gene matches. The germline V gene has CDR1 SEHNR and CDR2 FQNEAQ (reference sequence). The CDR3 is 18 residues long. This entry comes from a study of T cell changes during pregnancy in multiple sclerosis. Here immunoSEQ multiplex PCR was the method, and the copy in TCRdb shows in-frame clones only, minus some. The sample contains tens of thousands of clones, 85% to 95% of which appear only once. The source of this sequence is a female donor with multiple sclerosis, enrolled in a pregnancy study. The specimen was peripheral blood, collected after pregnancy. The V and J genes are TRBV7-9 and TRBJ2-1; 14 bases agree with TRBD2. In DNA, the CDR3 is TGTGCCAGCAGCCAGGGACTAGCGGGAGAGGGCCGGTACAATGAGCAGTTCTTC. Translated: CASSQGLAGEGRYNEQFF.